The entry below describes one T cell receptor (beta chain). Its antigen is still unknown. These data come from a study of T cell responses to AZD1222 COVID-19 vaccine. Whole-study findings and limits: At 160-218 and 743-854, vaccine-associated CD4 TCRs were dominant, and they spanned spike.

Measured with immunoSEQ multiplex PCR; TCRdb has only the in-frame clones, and not every one. The sample holds some 70,000 clones; about four fifths are singletons and the top ten take under 6%. Trimming stripped 4 bases from V and 7 bases from J, with 13 bases between. CDR1 is LGHDT and CDR2 is YNNKEL in the germline V gene (reference sequence). CDR3 size: 13 residues. This TCR was sampled from an adult in good health. The chain uses TRBV3-1 (or the pseudogene TRBV3-2) and TRBJ1-2; a weak D match, TRBD1 (5 bases). The input for sequencing was peripheral blood, taken on day 0 of AZD1222 vaccination. The CDR3 coding sequence is TGTGCCAGCAGCCCAGAGGGGTTAAGTGGCTACACCTTC. Its translation: CASSPEGLSGYTF.